Following are 25 T cell receptor beta chains from one sample sequenced in a study of CD8+ T cells in alopecia areata. Treatment denoted: oral pan-JAK inhibitor, 5-10 mg twice daily. Following extraction, RNA underwent reverse transcription to cDNA, which served as the sequencing template. The repertoire was sequenced with immunoSEQ multiplex PCR; TCRdb's copy has only in-frame clones and lacks some. The sample consists of 110,000 or so clones, 58% of them appearing once. The sequenced sample was CD8+ T cells sorted from blood, obtained at week 4, from a patient treated with tofacitinib. The receptors were sampled from a human donor with alopecia areata.

This chain connects TRBV29-1 to TRBJ1-4; D gene unclear. The length of the CDR3 is 12 residues. Trimming took off 5 bases at V and 5 bases at J, with 9 bases between the two ends. Germline V lookup: CDR1 SQVTM, CDR2 ANQGSEA. Here the CDR3 reads CSVLAENEKLFF. The CDR3 coding sequence is TGCAGCGTTCTGGCAGAGAATGAAAAACTGTTTTTT.

The rearrangement links TRBV11-2 to TRBJ1-2; D remains ambiguous. CDR1 and CDR2 (germline): SGHAT, FQNNGV. The ends were cut back, 4 bases at V and 8 bases at J, with 8 bases in the middle. The CDR3 loop spans 11 amino acids. The CDR3 is CASSSMGGYTF. The CDR3, as DNA: TGTGCCAGCAGCTCGATGGGGGGCTACACCTTC.

The chain recombines TRBV30 with TRBJ1-2; D unresolved. CDR1 and CDR2 (germline): GTSNPN, SVGIG (reference sequence). V lost 1 base and J 8 bases, leaving 11 bases between the germline ends. This CDR3 spans 12 amino acids. The CDR3 here is CAWSDWGGGYTF. For the CDR3, the DNA is TGTGCCTGGAGTGACTGGGGTGGAGGCTACACCTTC.

This rearrangement joins TRBV30 to TRBJ1-1; no clear D. The CDR3 is 14 amino acids. The germline V and J ends were trimmed by 1 base and 1 base, with 10 bases remaining between them. Germline CDR1 is GTSNPN and CDR2 is SVGIG (reference sequence). CDR3 in amino acids: CAWSEGWGNTEAFF. CDR3 sequence (DNA): TGTGCCTGGAGTGAGGGTTGGGGGAACACTGAAGCTTTCTTT.

The CDR3 bases are TGCAGCGCCGCCTCCGACGGGTACGAGCAGTACTTC. It yields the protein CSAASDGYEQYF. J is TRBJ2-7 and V is TRBV29-1, with D hard to call. V was pared by 7 bases and J by 4 bases, with 14 bases between. This CDR3 is 12 amino acids long. Germline V gene sequence: CDR1 SQVTM, CDR2 ANQGSEA.

This clone is termed medium-sized. The chain couples TRBV5-6 to TRBJ1-1; no clear D gene. The CDR3 covers 16 residues. Germline values: CDR1 SGHDT, CDR2 YYEEEE. The ends were cut back, 0 bases at V and 0 bases at J, with 12 bases in the middle. The CDR3 is CASSLVGPLMNTEAFF. As DNA, the CDR3 is TGTGCCAGCAGCTTGGTGGGCCCACTGATGAACACTGAAGCTTTCTTT.

The rearrangement joins TRBV29-1 to TRBJ1-2; maybe TRBD1 (5 bases). The CDR3 is 13 amino acids. V was trimmed by 1 base and J by 7 bases, leaving 13 bases between them. Germline assignment: CDR1 SQVTM and CDR2 ANQGSEA. Written as DNA, the CDR3 is TGCAGCGTTGAAGCCCCGGGACTTGGTGGCTACACCTTC. Translated, it gives CSVEAPGLGGYTF.

The chain uses TRBV29-1 and TRBJ1-2; unclear D gene. The CDR3 covers 14 residues. Germline-derived CDR1 and CDR2 are SQVTM and ANQGSEA. The V end was cut by 0 bases, the J end by 1 base, with 9 bases between. In DNA, the CDR3 is TGCAGCGTTGAAGAAGAACCTTTTAACTATGGCTACACCTTC. It translates to CSVEEEPFNYGYTF. The variable domain in full, with the rest retrieved from reference TRBV29-1 and TRBJ1-2, is SAVISQKPSRDICQRGTSLTIQCQVDSQVTMMFWYRQQPGQSLTLIATANQGSEATYESGFVIDKFPISRPNLTFSTLTVSNMSPEDSSIYLCSVEEEPFNYGYTFGSGTRLTVV.

The chain recombines TRBV7-9 with TRBJ2-3; the match to TRBD1 covers 8 bases. The CDR3 consists of 15 residues. Losses at the gene ends were 6 bases for V and 1 base for J; bases not matched to a gene: 6. CDR1 is SEHNR and CDR2 is FQNEAQ in the germline V gene (reference sequence). CDR3 amino acids: CASRALGQGTDTQYF. The CDR3 bases are TGTGCCAGCAGGGCATTGGGACAGGGCACAGATACGCAGTATTTT.

CDR3 residues: CASSLDSGGALVQYF. The CDR3 nucleotides are TGTGCCAGCAGTTTGGATAGCGGGGGGGCCCTTGTTCAGTACTTC. This chain connects TRBV27 to TRBJ2-4, with TRBD2 matching over 11 bases. Trimming took 3 bases from V and 11 from J; bases not matched to a gene: 9. CDR3 length: 15 amino acids. Germline V gives CDR1 MNHEY, CDR2 SMNVEV (reference sequence).

This clone was seen a few times. This chain links TRBV7-9 with TRBJ1-5; D remains unclear. The CDR3 has 12 amino acids. The V end lost 8 bases, the J end lost 2 bases, and 7 bases lay between the germline ends. The germline V gene encodes CDR1 SEHNR and CDR2 FQNEAQ (reference sequence). The DNA of the CDR3 is TGTGCCAGCGGTATGGGCAATCAGCCCCAGCATTTT. Its protein is CASGMGNQPQHF.

This chain uses TRBV29-1 with TRBJ2-1, with 9 bases lining up with TRBD1. The CDR3 extends over 14 amino acids. CDR1 and CDR2 from the germline V gene are SQVTM and ANQGSEA. J lost 2 bases, V lost 5 bases, and 4 bases had no gene match. The CDR3: CSVPNRGPYNEQFF. CDR3 sequence (DNA): TGCAGCGTTCCAAACAGGGGGCCCTACAATGAGCAGTTCTTC.

V usage is TRBV29-1 and J usage is TRBJ2-7; no firm D call. This CDR3 has 14 amino acids. V was cut by 5 bases and J by 0 bases, with 14 bases left in between. In germline, CDR1 is SQVTM, CDR2 ANQGSEA. CDR3 protein: CSVRSPWGSYEQYF. DNA of the CDR3: TGCAGCGTTCGGTCCCCTTGGGGCTCCTACGAGCAGTACTTC.

This chain joins TRBV5-4 and TRBJ2-7, with a possible D match to TRBD2 (5 bases). Germline V CDR1 and CDR2: SGHNT, YYREEE (reference sequence). V lost 1 base, J lost 0 bases, and 8 bases lay in between. CDR3 length: 14 residues. DNA of the CDR3: TGTGCCAGCAGCTTGTCGGGAAGCTCCTACGAGCAGTACTTC. It yields the protein CASSLSGSSYEQYF. The entire variable domain, with the rest obtained from reference TRBV5-4 and TRBJ2-7, is as follows: ETGVTQSPTHLIKTRGQQVTLRCSSQSGHNTVSWYQQALGQGPQFIFQYYREEENGRGNFPPRFSGLQFPNYSSELNVNALELDDSALYLCASSLSGSSYEQYFGPGTRLTVT.

The chain couples TRBV15 to TRBJ1-5; 7 bases are shared with TRBD1. Per germline, CDR1 LNHNV and CDR2 YYDKDF (reference sequence). J lost 4 bases, V lost 5 bases, and 5 bases had no gene match. This CDR3 has 14 amino acids. CDR3 bases: TGTGCCACCAGCGGGGGACAGTCTAATCAGCCCCAGCATTTT. Its translation is CATSGGQSNQPQHF. The full variable domain, in which reference TRBV15 and TRBJ1-5 provide the parts outside the CDR3, is DAMVIQNPRYQVTQFGKPVTLSCSQTLNHNVMYWYQQKSSQAPKLLFHYYDKDFNNEADTPDNFQSRRPNTSFCFLDIRSPGLGDTAMYLCATSGGQSNQPQHFGDGTRLSIL.

J is TRBJ1-2 and V is TRBV6-5; 7 nucleotides line up with TRBD1. V lost 6 bases to trimming and J lost 6 bases; unmatched junction nucleotides: 10. From germline, CDR1 is MNHEY and CDR2 SVGAGI. The CDR3 extends over 14 amino acids. The CDR3 loop reads CASSPDRVADGYTF. The CDR3 nucleotides are TGTGCCAGCAGCCCCGACAGGGTAGCGGATGGCTACACCTTC.

This chain links TRBV15 with TRBJ2-1; no firm D call. The CDR3 has 12 amino acids. CDR1 is LNHNV, CDR2 YYDKDF, per germline (reference sequence). Trimming took off 1 base at V and 12 bases at J, with 10 bases between the two ends. This CDR3 reads CATSRATPGQFF. In DNA, the CDR3 is TGTGCCACCAGCAGAGCGACTCCTGGGCAGTTCTTC.

V is TRBV6-5 and J is TRBJ2-3; TRBD2 matches at 7 bases. This CDR3 has 16 residues. V trimming: 4 bases; J trimming: 0 bases; junction bases outside the gene matches: 7. Germline V gene sequence: CDR1 MNHEY, CDR2 SVGAGI. The CDR3: CASSLAGDLSTDTQYF. The CDR3 DNA is TGTGCCAGCAGTTTGGCGGGGGACCTAAGCACAGATACGCAGTATTTT.

This clone was detected a few times. The CDR3 DNA sequence: TGTGCCAGCAGCATTGGTTATTCACCCCTCCACTTT. This sequence encodes CASSIGYSPLHF. The J gene is TRBJ1-6, the V gene TRBV13; the D is unclear. V dropped 5 bases and J dropped 8 bases, with 7 bases sitting between them. This CDR3 region has 12 residues. Germline assignment: CDR1 PRHDT and CDR2 FYEKMQ (reference sequence).

The chain combines TRBV29-1 with TRBJ1-2; no reliable D call. The CDR3 covers 11 residues. V gave up 3 bases and J gave up 6 bases, with 8 bases separating them. The germline V gene encodes CDR1 SQVTM and CDR2 ANQGSEA. This chain's CDR3 is CSVDPGDGYTF. The CDR3 DNA is TGCAGCGTTGACCCCGGGGATGGCTACACCTTC.

The chain recombines TRBV30 with TRBJ1-4; TRBD1 might be the D (5 bases). The CDR3 extends over 14 amino acids. V was trimmed by 2 bases and J by 8 bases, leaving 15 bases between them. Germline V gene lookup returns CDR1 GTSNPN and CDR2 SVGIG (reference sequence). The CDR3 region is CAWSPGLRNEKLFF. The CDR3 coding sequence is TGTGCCTGGAGTCCGGGACTGCGGAACGAAAAACTGTTTTTT.

This sequence joins TRBV27 and TRBJ2-7; maybe TRBD1 (6 bases). Germline V gene lookup returns CDR1 MNHEY and CDR2 SMNVEV (reference sequence). The CDR3 spans 13 residues. V dropped 5 bases and J dropped 3 bases, with 11 bases sitting between them. This CDR3 reads CASSDRIFYEQYF. CDR3 bases: TGTGCCAGCAGTGACAGGATTTTCTACGAGCAGTACTTC.

The chain employs TRBV28 and TRBJ2-3; D possibly corresponds to TRBD1 (6 bases). V lost 11 bases and J 6 bases, leaving 18 bases between the germline ends. In germline, CDR1 is MDHEN, CDR2 SYDVKM. The CDR3 has 13 amino acids. This CDR3 is CAAWGLTTDTQYF. DNA for the CDR3: TGTGCCGCCTGGGGGCTAACCACGGATACGCAGTATTTT.

The CDR3 here is CASSHPGTESTDTQYF. CDR3 sequence (DNA): TGTGCCAGCAGTCATCCCGGGACAGAGAGCACAGATACGCAGTATTTT. The J gene is TRBJ2-3, the V gene TRBV2, with 7 nucleotides matching TRBD1. V lost 5 bases, J lost 0 bases, and 8 bases stayed unmatched. The germline CDR1 and CDR2 sequences are SNHLY and FYNNEI. This CDR3 is built from 16 residues.

This rearrangement joins TRBV29-1 to TRBJ1-2; 8 bases align to TRBD1. The CDR3 has 14 amino acids. Germline V gives CDR1 SQVTM, CDR2 ANQGSEA. The ends lost 6 bases at V and 5 bases at J; junction bases unmatched: 11. The CDR3 sequence is CSVVLTGDWYGYTF. The CDR3 DNA reads as TGCAGCGTCGTTCTGACAGGGGATTGGTATGGCTACACCTTC.